The TCR beta chain under discussion was sequenced for a study of shared clonotypes between healthy human individuals. Findings of the study overall: Naive subsets typically showed greater estimated richness than memory subsets. The study found about 5% of naive CD4 clonotypes shared across a handful of donors.

Germline assignment: CDR1 GTSNPN and CDR2 SVGIG (reference sequence). This CDR3 spans 15 amino acids. Germline trimming cut 0 bases from V and 2 bases from J; bases unmatched to any gene: 5. Clones were read by immunoSEQ multiplex PCR, and TCRdb kept only the in-frame ones, dropping some. Of 1,400,000 or so clones in the sample, approximately 98.5% are singletons; the top ten hold 0.36%. Comments on this clone: The antigen is undetermined.

This chain joins TRBV30 and TRBJ2-7, with 9 bases that match TRBD2. This receptor was obtained from a man younger than 45 in good health. The sequenced material came from naive CD4+ T cells sorted from blood. The subset was: CD45RA+ positively selected. CDR3 DNA sequence: TGTGCCTGGAGTGTACGGATAGCGGGAGCCTACGAGCAGTACTTC. It specifies CAWSVRIAGAYEQYF.